Listed here is a single T cell receptor (beta chain). Its antigen is not yet known. No quality values exist for individual bases; no much larger clone is one base distant. V is trimmed back by 5 bases and J by 6 bases, and the junction contains 8 bases that no gene match accounts for. The CDR3 spans 15 residues, from the cysteine through the phenylalanine. Only the CDR3 DNA is retained, 45 bases long and in frame from the first base. CDR1 MDHEN and CDR2 SYDVKM are derived from the germline V gene. This record belongs to a study of blood T cell repertoires in COVID-19 (dated by TCRdb to the early 2020s). At the level of the whole study: Collaborator samples came from the United States, Italy and Spain and covered acute and convalescent phases of COVID-19. The prospective study material was composed of cDNA or gDNA derived from T cells, B-cell-depleted T cells, or PBMCs. The dataset comprised deeply sampled blood TCRbeta repertoires from subjects exposed to, actively infected with, or recovered from COVID-19. The repertoires were released in a freely available public database intended as a resource for research on the immune response to SARS-CoV-2. The samples were drawn from the first 160 participants of the ongoing ImmuneRACE study and from over a thousand subjects provided by 6 global collaborators. A de-identified subject ID, COVID-19 status, age in years and sex were almost always included in the sample metadata. Where available, HLA class I and class II types were taken from metadata supplied by the sample provider and were not determined by assay-based typing. Beyond this particular receptor, the publication reports: Clinical and demographic metadata were provided uncurated, with the amount varying by source and participant.

TCRbeta CDR3 regions were amplified from genomic DNA using the immunoSEQ Assay, a bias-controlled multiplex PCR. In the source study's methods: The number of nucleated cells in each sample was estimated from the amplification of reference gene primers within the assay. Sequence reads were collapsed and filtered to measure the absolute abundance of every unique TCRbeta CDR3 rearrangement. Productive Simpson clonality was computed per sample as the square root of Simpson's diversity index over productive rearrangements. The immuneACCESS repertoire file appears here via TCRdb, limited to in-frame rearrangements. These files lack a portion of the clones; in checked studies, under half of the deficit traces to unresolved V genes, and the cause of the others is not known. V and J calls and clone size are as listed in that table; D and trimming were resolved from the DNA. The sample has more than 400,000 clones on record, roughly 87% of them singletons. 0.6% of the sample belongs to the ten largest clones.

Participants in the prospective study were enrolled through a virtual design, were aged roughly 18 to 90 years, and lived in roughly 24 United States geographic areas. In the prospective study, cohorts were assigned on the basis of participant-reported clinical history obtained from a screening survey and a study questionnaire. For ImmuneRACE Cohort 3, a participant was defined as recovered based on two consecutive negative NP/OP PCR tests, clearance by a healthcare professional, or resolution of symptoms. Each participant in the prospective study had whole blood, serum and a nasopharyngeal or oropharyngeal swab collected by mobile phlebotomists. Additional blood draws and questionnaires over an approximately 2-month period could optionally be provided by prospective study participants. Before DNA extraction, prospective study blood samples were shipped either frozen or at room temperature.

Sequenced sample: PBMCs or T cells enriched from blood (not recorded which). The sequence is built from TRBV28 and TRBJ2-1; the junction holds 9 bases that match TRBD2. The sequence was obtained from a man younger than 35 who had recovered from COVID-19. CDR3 sequence: CASSGGSGRFNEQFF. The sequence in DNA is TGTGCCAGCAGTGGGGGCAGCGGGAGGTTCAATGAGCAGTTCTTC.